This T cell receptor beta chain appears in the sequencing data of a study of blood T cell repertoires in COVID-19. The wider study: COVID-19 samples collected from the United States, Italy and Spain covered acute and convalescent phases.

In the source study's methods: Estimation of nucleated cell counts relied on the amplification of reference gene primers. Repertoires were generated with immunoSEQ multiplex PCR, while TCRdb's copy carries only in-frame clones and drops some. V and J calls and clone size follow that table, whereas D and trimming were derived from the DNA. The sample lists some 350,000 clones; more than 70% were seen once. Seattle patient enrollment occurred during active infection, with longitudinal follow-up thereafter. V lost 4 bases to trimming and J lost 3 bases, with 13 bases between them. Germline values: CDR1 MDHEN, CDR2 SYDVKM. The CDR3 is 15 amino acids.

Sequencing was carried out using peripheral blood. The clonotype was recovered from a woman in her seventies with COVID-19, enrolled during active disease. The V gene is TRBV28, the J gene TRBJ1-5; the D gene is possibly TRBD1 (6 bases). In DNA form, the CDR3 reads TGTGCCAGCAGTTCCGGGACAATTACCAATCAGCCCCAGCATTTT. It codes for CASSSGTITNQPQHF.